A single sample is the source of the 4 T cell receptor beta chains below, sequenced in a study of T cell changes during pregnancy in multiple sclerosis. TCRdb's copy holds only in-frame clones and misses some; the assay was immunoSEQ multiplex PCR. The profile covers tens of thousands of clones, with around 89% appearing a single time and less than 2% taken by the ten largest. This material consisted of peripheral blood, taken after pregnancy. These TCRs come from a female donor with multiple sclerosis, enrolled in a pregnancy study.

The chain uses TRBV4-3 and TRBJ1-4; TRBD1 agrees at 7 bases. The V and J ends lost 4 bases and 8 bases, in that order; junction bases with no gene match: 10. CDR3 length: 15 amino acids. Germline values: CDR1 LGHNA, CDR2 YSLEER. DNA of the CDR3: TGCGCCAGCAGCCGCAGACAGGGAGGAGAAGAAAAACTGTTTTTT. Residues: CASSRRQGGEEKLFF.

This CDR3 is CAISYSPYTDTQYF. The CDR3 DNA reads as TGTGCCATCAGTTACTCCCCGTACACAGATACGCAGTATTTT. This chain connects TRBV10-3 to TRBJ2-3; D not certain. CDR3 length: 14 residues. Trimming took 5 bases from V and 2 from J, leaving 11 bases between them. Germline-derived CDR1 and CDR2 are ENHRY and SYGVKD.

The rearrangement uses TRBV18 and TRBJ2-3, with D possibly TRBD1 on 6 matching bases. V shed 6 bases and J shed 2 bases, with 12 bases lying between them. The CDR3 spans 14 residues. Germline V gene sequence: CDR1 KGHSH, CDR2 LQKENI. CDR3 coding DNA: TGTGCCAGCTCGTATACAGGGAACACAGATACGCAGTATTTT. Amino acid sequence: CASSYTGNTDTQYF.

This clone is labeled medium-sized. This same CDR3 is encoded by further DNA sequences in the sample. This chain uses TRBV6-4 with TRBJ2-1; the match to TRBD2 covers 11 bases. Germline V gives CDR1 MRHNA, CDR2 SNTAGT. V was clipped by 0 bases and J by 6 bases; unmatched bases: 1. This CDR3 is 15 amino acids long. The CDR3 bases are TGTGCCAGCAGTGACTCTAGCGGGGGGGCCAATGAGCAGTTCTTC. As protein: CASSDSSGGANEQFF.